The next 21 T cell receptor beta chains were all read from a single sample in a study of beta chain features in type 1 diabetes listed by TCRdb under 2018. Library method: the immunoSEQ multiplex PCR assay. The entire amount of isolated RNA was reverse transcribed using the High Capacity cDNA Reverse Transcription Kit, so the sequenced TCRB transcripts were expressed ones. TCRdb took this table from immuneACCESS and kept in-frame rearrangements with V and J called. Such tables lack part of the clones; where checked against another copy, unresolved V genes explain under half of the gap, and the rest is unexplained. The sample yields 860,000 or so clones; 15% to 20% were counted once. The ten largest make up 0.02% to 0.025% of the sample. The sequencing input was naive CD4+ T cells from blood. The cell subset or site label of this sample denotes: true naive CD4+ T cells. These receptors came from a woman between 18 and 29 years old in good health.

This clone was counted only a few times. This chain joins TRBV21-1 and TRBJ2-2. TRBV21-1 is assigned pseudogene status. This CDR3 has 13 residues. The CDR3 is CASSKELSGELFF. CDR3 nucleotide sequence: TGTGCCAGCAGCAAAGAGTTGTCCGGGGAGCTGTTTTTT.

This clone was observed a few times. The V call is TRBV6-1, the J call TRBJ1-1, with D unclear. The germline gives CDR1 MNHNS, CDR2 SASEGT. The CDR3 covers 13 residues. V lost 6 bases, J lost 5 bases, and 13 bases lay in between. In DNA, the CDR3 is TGTGCCAGCAGGGAGGATCGGCGGACTGAAGCTTTCTTT. As protein: CASREDRRTEAFF.

This sequence joins TRBV7-2 and TRBJ2-7; D unresolved. The CDR3 sequence is 14 residues long. The germline V gene encodes CDR1 SGHTA and CDR2 FQGNSA. V was pared by 7 bases and J by 2 bases, with 15 bases between. Written as DNA, the CDR3 is TGTGCCAGCACCCCCCGAGTTACAACCTACGAGCAGTACTTC. Its translation is CASTPRVTTYEQYF.

This rearrangement joins TRBV9 to TRBJ2-3, with 7 bases identical to TRBD1. The germline V gene has CDR1 SGDLS and CDR2 YYNGEE. J lost 4 bases, V lost 0 bases, and 8 bases had no gene match. There are 16 residues in the CDR3. DNA for the CDR3: TGTGCCAGCAGCGTAGAGACAGGGTGGGCGTCAGATACGCAGTATTTT. It specifies CASSVETGWASDTQYF.

This clone was picked up a small number of times. V is TRBV15 and J is TRBJ1-5; 9 bases align to TRBD1. This CDR3 has 15 residues. Germline V gene sequence: CDR1 LNHNV, CDR2 YYDKDF (reference sequence). With V trimmed by 8 bases and J by 3 bases, 8 bases remained unmatched. The CDR3 protein is CATQEGTGNNQPQHF. For the CDR3, the DNA is TGTGCCACCCAAGAGGGGACAGGGAACAATCAGCCCCAGCATTTT.

This clone appeared a few times. The sample has other DNA sequences that encode this CDR3 too. The chain links TRBV28 to TRBJ2-7; D possibly uses TRBD1 or TRBD2 (5 bases each). The V and J ends lost 6 bases and 1 base respectively, with 10 bases between them. The CDR3 is made up of 13 amino acids. The germline gives CDR1 MDHEN, CDR2 SYDVKM. CDR3 residues: CASSSGQSYEQYF. The CDR3 nucleotides read TGTGCCAGCAGCTCGGGGCAGTCCTACGAGCAGTACTTC.

This sequence joins TRBV19 and TRBJ2-1; a possible D gene is TRBD2 (6 bases). V was shortened by 3 bases and J by 5 bases, with 20 bases between the two germline ends. The CDR3 is 17 residues long. The germline V gene has CDR1 LNHDA and CDR2 SQIVND (reference sequence). The CDR3 nucleotides are TGTGCCAGTAGTATTGGAGTGGGGCTAGCGCTCAACAATGAGCAGTTCTTC. It encodes CASSIGVGLALNNEQFF.

A few counts support this clone. V and J are TRBV29-1 and TRBJ1-1, with TRBD1 identical over 11 bases. Germline CDR1 and CDR2: SQVTM and ANQGSEA. This CDR3 is built from 13 residues. V shed 8 bases, J shed 11 bases, and the junction held 13 bases outside the gene matches. CDR3 loop: CSHLQGQGDLAFF. The DNA of the CDR3 is TGCAGCCACCTCCAGGGACAGGGGGATTTGGCTTTCTTT.

This clone turned up a few times. J is TRBJ2-1 and V is TRBV10-3, with D perhaps being TRBD1 or TRBD2 (6 bases each). Trimming stripped 4 bases from V and 0 bases from J, with 10 bases between. Germline V gene data show CDR1 as ENHRY and CDR2 as SYGVKD. CDR3 length: 15 residues. The CDR3 is CAISGGGSSYNEQFF. The CDR3 nucleotides read TGTGCCATCAGTGGAGGGGGGAGCTCCTACAATGAGCAGTTCTTC.

V gene TRBV15 combines with J gene TRBJ2-7; D remains ambiguous. V was trimmed by 1 base and J by 4 bases, leaving 8 bases between them. This CDR3 has 13 residues. Germline CDR1 is LNHNV and CDR2 is YYDKDF (reference sequence). CDR3 bases: TGTGCCACCAGCAGAGTTACCCAGTACGAGCAGTACTTC. Its protein is CATSRVTQYEQYF. Based on the CDR3 plus reference TRBV15 and TRBJ2-7, the full variable domain is DAMVIQNPRYQVTQFGKPVTLSCSQTLNHNVMYWYQQKSSQAPKLLFHYYDKDFNNEADTPDNFQSRRPNTSFCFLDIRSPGLGDTAMYLCATSRVTQYEQYFGPGTRLTVT.

This rearrangement joins TRBV7-8 to TRBJ2-1; possibly TRBD1 for D (5 bases). This CDR3 contains 16 residues. Trimming removed 7 bases from V and 4 bases from J, with 20 bases in between. Germline V gene lookup returns CDR1 SGHVS and CDR2 FQNEAQ. The CDR3 loop reads CASTPPRTISYNEQFF. The CDR3, as DNA: TGTGCCAGCACCCCCCCGAGGACAATAAGTTACAATGAGCAGTTCTTC.

This clone showed up just a few times. V is TRBV15 and J is TRBJ2-7; a possible D gene is TRBD1 (6 bases). V dropped 3 bases and J dropped 4 bases, with 16 bases sitting between them. Germline V gene data show CDR1 as LNHNV and CDR2 as YYDKDF (reference sequence). This CDR3 has 15 residues. Here the CDR3 DNA reads TGTGCCACCAGCAGTTGGACAGTAGATTCGTACGAGCAGTACTTC. Translation gives CATSSWTVDSYEQYF.

This chain uses TRBV2 with TRBJ1-1; 9 bases are a match to TRBD1. V gave up 6 bases and J gave up 4 bases; unmatched junction bases: 6. Germline V gene data show CDR1 as SNHLY and CDR2 as FYNNEI. This CDR3 region has 14 residues. CDR3 sequence reads: CASSEDRGFTEAFF. In DNA form, the CDR3 reads TGTGCCAGCAGCGAGGACAGGGGCTTCACTGAAGCTTTCTTT.

CDR3 sequence (DNA): TGTGCCAGCAGTTTAAATAGCGGGATTGTCGGTACGCAGTATTTT. Translated: CASSLNSGIVGTQYF. The chain employs TRBV28 and TRBJ2-3, with 8 bases identical to TRBD2. The V and J ends lost 2 bases and 8 bases, in that order; junction bases with no gene match: 9. Per the germline V gene, CDR1 is MDHEN and CDR2 is SYDVKM. The CDR3 totals 15 residues.

The rearrangement links TRBV25-1 to TRBJ2-3, with 8 bases identical to TRBD1. This CDR3 is 15 amino acids long. V shed 4 bases and J 4 bases; nucleotides not matched to a gene: 7. Per the germline V gene, CDR1 is MGHDK and CDR2 is SYGVNS. CDR3 nucleotide sequence: TGTGCCAGCAGTGTATACAGGGGGTCCCCAGATACGCAGTATTTT. Its protein product is CASSVYRGSPDTQYF. The whole variable domain, filled in from reference TRBV25-1 and TRBJ2-3, reads EADIYQTPRYLVIGTGKKITLECSQTMGHDKMYWYQQDPGMELHLIHYSYGVNSTEKGDLSSESTVSRIRTEHFPLTLESARPSHTSQYLCASSVYRGSPDTQYFGPGTRLTVL.

There are a few counts of this clone. The rearrangement links TRBV27 to TRBJ2-3; D not certain. V gave up 0 bases and J gave up 0 bases, with 4 bases separating them. CDR3 length equals 14 residues. In germline, CDR1 is MNHEY, CDR2 SMNVEV (reference sequence). Written as DNA, the CDR3 is TGTGCCAGCAGTTTATCGACTAGCACAGATACGCAGTATTTT. Encoded protein: CASSLSTSTDTQYF.

Note on this clone: At one end the junction does not follow the germline gene, possibly because of a read error. The chain links TRBV9 to TRBJ2-7; 7 positions match TRBD1. Germline V gene sequence: CDR1 SGDLS, CDR2 YYNGEE. The CDR3 consists of 13 residues. The DNA of the CDR3 is TGTGCCAGCAGCGTTGGGACAGTGGAATCGTTGGTCTTC. Protein product: CASSVGTVESLVF.

As for this clone: Other nucleotide sequences in the sample specify the same CDR3. This chain links TRBV6-5 with TRBJ2-3, with D possibly being TRBD1 (6 bases). The CDR3 runs 15 residues. V lost 0 bases and J lost 2, with 9 bases in between. The germline CDR1 and CDR2 sequences are MNHEY and SVGAGI. The chain's CDR3 is CASSYSGTLTDTQYF. The CDR3 region has the DNA TGTGCCAGCAGTTACTCGGGGACACTCACAGATACGCAGTATTTT.

The chain carries TRBV29-1 and TRBJ2-7, with D possibly matching TRBD1 (6 bases). Germline V lookup: CDR1 SQVTM, CDR2 ANQGSEA. Trimming cost V 6 bases and J 3 bases, with 18 bases left between them. The CDR3 runs 14 residues. The CDR3 DNA reads as TGCAGCGTGGGAACAGGGCCCCTCGGCTACGAGCAGTACTTC. This sequence encodes CSVGTGPLGYEQYF.

This clone appeared a few times. The V call is TRBV21-1, the J call TRBJ2-7; the table's TRBD2 call for D was not verified on the DNA. TRBV21-1 counts as a pseudogene. The CDR3 is 14 residues long. DNA of the CDR3: TGTGCCAGCGGGACGCGGGGGGTACCGTACGAGCAGTACTTC. Encoded protein: CASGTRGVPYEQYF.

This clone was counted a few times. Germline and junction disagree at one end, which may indicate a read error. The gene calls are TRBV7-7 and TRBJ2-1; 7 bases line up with TRBD2. The germline V gene encodes CDR1 SSHAT and CDR2 FNYEAQ (reference sequence). The CDR3 contains 16 residues. CDR3 coding DNA: TGTGCTAGCAGCTACCTCCTTGCGGGAGTTCCAAATGAGCAGTTCTTC. Residues: CASSYLLAGVPNEQFF.